This T cell receptor (beta chain) was recovered during a study of T-cell reconstitution after alpha-beta-depleted transplantation in children (dated by TCRdb to about 2016). With regard to the full study: The study quantitatively tracked T-cell immune reconstitution after TCRalphabeta/CD19-depleted allogeneic hematopoietic cell transplantation in children using TCR repertoire profiling. Overall results and qualifications from the work: In some patients, high TCRbeta diversity at day 60 was attributed to recipient T cells and intrathymic progenitors that had survived conditioning. The apparently early alphabetaT-cell count recovery about two months after transplant was reportedly dependent on only several hundred rapidly expanded clones derived from non-depleted graft cells. Hyperexpanded clone frequencies declined over subsequent months; after one year, T-cell counts and TCRbeta diversity were mostly attributed to newly produced T cells.

The protocol used for the library was PCR. The instrument given in TCRdb is Illumina HiSeq 2500. To normalize quantification of the TCRbeta repertoire, the TCR libraries were built with molecular barcoding that relied on unique molecular identifiers. Using fastp at Q25 and MiXCR, TCRdb reprocessed the public reads and kept productive beta chains. Rows with one shared CDR3 protein collapse into an entry with the most common genes and DNA. Recorded for this sample are about 980,000 distinct CDR3 sequences; 25% to 30% of them occurred a single time. The ten largest account for under 30% of the sample. Reading from cysteine to phenylalanine, the CDR3 counts 14 amino acids. Solely the CDR3 DNA is kept, with 42 bases framed from the first base. The germline V gene sets CDR1 to SGHVS and CDR2 to FQNEAQ. The junction shows trimming of 5 bases on V and 7 bases on J, and the gene matches do not reach 5 bases of it.

The treatment or condition label corresponds to: allogeneic hematopoietic cell transplantation with graft depleted of TCRalphabeta T cells and CD19 B cells. The children who served as transplant recipients had been given grafts of TCRalphabeta/CD19-depleted allogeneic hematopoietic cells. Worth noting for this clonotype: It lacks a known antigen. No much larger clone is present one base from it, and per-base qualities are unavailable.

Sequencing was performed on PBMCs, mostly from graft donor cells, taken 360 days after TCRalphabeta/CD19-depleted stem cell transplant. The TCR comes from a boy under two years old who had a stem cell transplant for SCID, so the T cells may come from the graft donor. In this chain, TRBV7-8 is recombined with TRBJ2-5; TRBD2 matches 12 bases in the middle. The CDR3 region reads CASSNLAGGRTQYF. The DNA sequence reads TGTGCCAGCAGCAATCTAGCGGGGGGGCGGACCCAGTACTTC.